This entry features one T cell receptor beta chain sequence. V gave up 3 bases and J gave up 0 bases, with 9 bases separating them. The CDR3 runs to 16 residues. Germline V gene lookup returns CDR1 MGHRA and CDR2 YSYEKL. This sample was included in a study of T cell changes during pregnancy in multiple sclerosis. Measured with immunoSEQ multiplex PCR; TCRdb has only the in-frame clones, and not every one. The sample shows around 73,000 clones, over 80% of them seen only once. Source: peripheral blood, taken in the third trimester of pregnancy. The V call is TRBV4-1, the J call TRBJ2-6; D perhaps matches TRBD2 (5 bases). The TCR comes from a female donor in good health, enrolled as a control in a pregnancy study. The CDR3 DNA reads as TGCGCCAGCAGCCACCCGGGGATCTCTGGGGCCAACGTCCTGACTTTC. Protein: CASSHPGISGANVLTF.